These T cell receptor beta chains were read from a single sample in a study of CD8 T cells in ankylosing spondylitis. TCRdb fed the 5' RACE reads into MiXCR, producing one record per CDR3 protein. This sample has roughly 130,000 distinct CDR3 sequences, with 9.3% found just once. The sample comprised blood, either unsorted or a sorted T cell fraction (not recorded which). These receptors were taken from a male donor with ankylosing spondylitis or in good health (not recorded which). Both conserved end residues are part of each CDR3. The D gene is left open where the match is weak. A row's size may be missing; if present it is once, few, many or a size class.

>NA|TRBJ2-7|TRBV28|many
CASSMGGLDEQYF
TGTGCCAGCAGTATGGGGGGCCTCGACGAGCAGTACTTC
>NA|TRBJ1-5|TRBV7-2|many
CASSLGSISNQPQHF
TGTGCCAGCAGCTTAGGTAGCATAAGCAATCAGCCCCAGCATTTT
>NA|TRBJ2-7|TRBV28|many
CASSLRLYEQYF
TGTGCCAGCAGTTTACGGCTCTACGAGCAGTACTTC
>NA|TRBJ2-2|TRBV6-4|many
CASSRPGTGELFF
TGTGCCAGCAGCAGACCGGGGACCGGGGAGCTGTTTTTT
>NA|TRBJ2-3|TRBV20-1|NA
CSARDPFEGWTDTQYF
TGCAGTGCTAGAGATCCCTTCGAGGGCTGGACAGATACGCAGTATTTT
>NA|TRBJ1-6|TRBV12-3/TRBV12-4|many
CASRGGISYNSPLHF
TGTGCCAGCAGGGGGGGTATCTCCTATAATTCACCCCTCCACTTT
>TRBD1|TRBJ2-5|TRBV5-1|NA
CASSAPGQGAETQYF
TGCGCCAGCAGCGCCCCGGGACAGGGGGCTGAGACCCAGTACTTC
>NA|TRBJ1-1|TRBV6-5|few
CASSYTSLESEAFF
TGTGCCAGCAGTTACACCTCGTTGGAGTCTGAAGCTTTCTTT
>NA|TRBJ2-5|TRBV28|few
CASSATVVETQYF
TGTGCCAGCAGTGCTACTGTGGTGGAGACCCAGTACTTC
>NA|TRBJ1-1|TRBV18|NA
CASSRRESTEAFF
TGTGCCAGCTCACGAAGGGAAAGCACTGAAGCTTTCTTT
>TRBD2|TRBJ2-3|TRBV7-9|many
CASSLIAGGTDTQYF
TGTGCCAGCAGCTTAATAGCGGGAGGTACAGATACGCAGTATTTT
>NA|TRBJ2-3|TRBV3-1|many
CASSQARGFTDTQYF
TGTGCCAGCAGCCAAGCTAGGGGTTTCACAGATACGCAGTATTTT
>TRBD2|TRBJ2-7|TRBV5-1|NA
CASSSPTSGIYEQYF
TGCGCCAGCAGCTCACCGACTAGCGGCATCTACGAGCAGTACTTC
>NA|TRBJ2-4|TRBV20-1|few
CSARGPASRGTKNIQYF
TGCAGTGCTAGAGGGCCAGCGTCCCGTGGGACAAAAAACATTCAGTACTTC
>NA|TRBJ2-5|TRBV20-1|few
CSADSQEKTAVETQYF
TGCAGTGCTGACTCCCAAGAGAAGACCGCCGTCGAGACCCAGTACTTC
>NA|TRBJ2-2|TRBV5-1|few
CASSSLTGTPTGELFF
TGCGCCAGCAGCTCGCTGACCGGGACACCCACCGGGGAGCTGTTTTTT
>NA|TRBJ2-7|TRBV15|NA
CATSRGAAYEQYF
TGTGCCACCAGCAGAGGGGCAGCCTACGAGCAGTACTTC
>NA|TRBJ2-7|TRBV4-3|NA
CASSPLGDTTHEQYF
TGCGCCAGCAGCCCTTTGGGTGACACAACCCACGAGCAGTACTTC
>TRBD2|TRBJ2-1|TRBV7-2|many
CASSSGGEQFF
TGTGCCAGCAGCTCGGGGGGTGAGCAGTTCTTC
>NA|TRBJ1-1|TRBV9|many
CASSPKPNGVTGVNTEAFF
TGTGCCAGCAGCCCAAAACCTAATGGGGTTACAGGAGTGAACACTGAAGCTTTCTTT
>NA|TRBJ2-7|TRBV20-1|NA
CSAKDIGYEQYF
TGCAGTGCTAAGGACATCGGCTACGAGCAGTACTTC
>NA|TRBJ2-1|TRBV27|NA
CASRPLSYNEQFF
TGTGCCAGCAGGCCCTTGAGCTACAATGAGCAGTTCTTC
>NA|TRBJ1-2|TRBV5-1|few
CASSLKYFWDGYTF
TGCGCCAGCAGCTTGAAGTATTTTTGGGATGGCTACACCTTC
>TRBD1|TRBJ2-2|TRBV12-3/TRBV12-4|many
CASSPRTGNTGELFF
TGTGCCAGCAGTCCCCGGACAGGGAACACCGGGGAGCTGTTTTTT
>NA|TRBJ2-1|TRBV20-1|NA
CSARPQGTARLYNEQFF
TGCAGTGCTCGTCCCCAGGGGACTGCGCGACTCTACAATGAGCAGTTCTTC
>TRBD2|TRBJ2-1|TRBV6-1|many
CASRPLAGRAADEQFF
TGTGCCAGCAGACCTCTAGCGGGACGAGCCGCGGATGAGCAGTTCTTC
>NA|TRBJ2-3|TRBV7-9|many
CASSFLAAQSTDTQYF
TGTGCCAGCAGCTTCTTGGCGGCCCAAAGCACAGATACGCAGTATTTT
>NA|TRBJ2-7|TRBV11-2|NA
CASSTNREQYF
TGTGCCAGCAGCACCAACCGGGAGCAGTACTTC
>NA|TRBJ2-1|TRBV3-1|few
CASSPEPDSYNEQFF
TGTGCCAGCAGCCCCGAGCCGGACTCCTACAATGAGCAGTTCTTC
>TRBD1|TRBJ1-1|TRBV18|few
CASDTGGKGAFF
TGTGCCAGCGATACAGGGGGCAAAGGGGCTTTCTTT
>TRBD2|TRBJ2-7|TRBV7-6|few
CASSLNAGGSYEQYF
TGTGCCAGCAGCCTTAATGCGGGCGGGAGCTACGAGCAGTACTTC
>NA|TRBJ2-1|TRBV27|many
CASSSLGEASYNEQFF
TGTGCCAGCAGTTCTTTGGGGGAGGCTTCCTACAATGAGCAGTTCTTC
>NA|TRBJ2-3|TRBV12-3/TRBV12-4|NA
CASSLTAGLSTDTQYF
TGTGCCAGCAGTTTAACGGCAGGGCTTTCGACAGATACGCAGTATTTT
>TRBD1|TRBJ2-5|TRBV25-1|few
CASTGQGLEETQYF
TGTGCCAGCACTGGACAGGGGTTGGAAGAGACCCAGTACTTC
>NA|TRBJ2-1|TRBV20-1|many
CSAVLGAEYNEQFF
TGCAGTGCGGTCCTGGGGGCGGAGTACAATGAGCAGTTCTTC
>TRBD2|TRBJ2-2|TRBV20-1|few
CSARVPGLAPITGELFF
TGCAGTGCTAGAGTGCCGGGACTAGCGCCTATTACCGGGGAGCTGTTTTTT
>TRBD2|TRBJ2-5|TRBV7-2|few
CASSLDGLVQETQYF
TGTGCCAGCAGCTTAGATGGACTAGTCCAAGAGACCCAGTACTTC
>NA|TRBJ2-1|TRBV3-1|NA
CATCRGTSSYNEQFF
TGTGCCACCTGCCGAGGGACGAGCTCCTACAATGAGCAGTTCTTC
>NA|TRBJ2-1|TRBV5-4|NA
CASSLAFGEQFF
TGTGCCAGCAGCTTGGCCTTTGGGGAGCAGTTCTTC
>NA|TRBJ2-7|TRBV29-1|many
CSVDSGSYEQYF
TGCAGCGTTGATTCGGGATCCTACGAGCAGTACTTC
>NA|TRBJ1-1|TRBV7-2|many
CASSLYSGTNTEAFF
TGTGCCAGCAGCTTATACTCAGGGACGAACACTGAAGCTTTCTTT
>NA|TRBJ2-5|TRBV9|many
CASSVVGGTQETQYF
TGTGCCAGCAGCGTAGTCGGCGGAACTCAAGAGACCCAGTACTTC
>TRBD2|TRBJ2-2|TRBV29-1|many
CSVVLAGGPRELFF
TGCAGCGTTGTACTAGCGGGAGGGCCCCGGGAGCTGTTTTTT
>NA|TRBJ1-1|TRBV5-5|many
CASTPIGTPNTEAFF
TGTGCCAGCACCCCGATTGGGACGCCGAACACTGAAGCTTTCTTT
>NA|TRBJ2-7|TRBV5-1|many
CASSLRGGSTYEQYF
TGCGCCAGCAGCTTACGGGGTGGGAGCACCTACGAGCAGTACTTC
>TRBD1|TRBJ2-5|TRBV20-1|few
CSASIGGQGGETQYF
TGCAGTGCTAGCATCGGGGGACAGGGGGGAGAGACCCAGTACTTC
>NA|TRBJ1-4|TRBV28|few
CASLPSYNEKLFF
TGTGCCAGCCTGCCTAGCTATAATGAAAAACTGTTTTTT
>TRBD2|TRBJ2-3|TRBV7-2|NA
CASSLGTSGRIGVTQYF
TGTGCCAGCAGCCTCGGGACTAGCGGGAGGATAGGGGTTACGCAGTATTTT
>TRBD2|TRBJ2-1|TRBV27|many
CASMRTSVDNEQFF
TGTGCCAGCATGAGGACTAGCGTCGACAATGAGCAGTTCTTC
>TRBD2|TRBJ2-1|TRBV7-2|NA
CASSLNGRAVYNEQFF
TGTGCCAGCAGCTTGAACGGGAGGGCCGTTTACAATGAGCAGTTCTTC
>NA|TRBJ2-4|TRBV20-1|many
CSAITGTGAKNIQYF
TGCAGTGCTATTACCGGGACGGGAGCCAAAAACATTCAGTACTTC
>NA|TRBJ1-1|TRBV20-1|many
CSARKPGTINTEAFF
TGCAGTGCTAGAAAACCCGGGACAATCAACACTGAAGCTTTCTTT